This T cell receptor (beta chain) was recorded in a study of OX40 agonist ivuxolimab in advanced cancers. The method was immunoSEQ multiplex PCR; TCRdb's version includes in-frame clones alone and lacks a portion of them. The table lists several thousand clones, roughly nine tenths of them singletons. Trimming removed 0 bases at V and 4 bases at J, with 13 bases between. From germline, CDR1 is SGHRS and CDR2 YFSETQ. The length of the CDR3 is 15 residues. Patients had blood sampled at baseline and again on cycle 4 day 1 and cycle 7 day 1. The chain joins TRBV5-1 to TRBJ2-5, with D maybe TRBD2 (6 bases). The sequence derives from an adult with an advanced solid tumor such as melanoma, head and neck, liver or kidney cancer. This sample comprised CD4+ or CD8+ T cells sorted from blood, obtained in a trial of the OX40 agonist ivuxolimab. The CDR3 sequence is CASSLEGGGGETQYF. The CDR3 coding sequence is TGCGCCAGCAGCTTGGAAGGTGGGGGAGGAGAGACCCAGTACTTC.